These 10 T cell receptor beta chains were sequenced from one sample in a study of blood T cells in healthy people across ages. A sample-barcoded 5' primer and a J-beta primer mix were used in a second PCR of about 6 to 11 cycles. TCRdb fed the 5' RACE reads into MiXCR, producing one record per CDR3 protein. The sample yields 600,000 to 850,000 distinct CDR3 sequences, roughly 47% seen once. Sequenced input: blood. The receptors derive from a woman aged 55-70 years in good health.

In its sample, this clonotype was seen a few times. CDR3 sequence reads: CSATRLAGVQETQYF. CDR3 coding DNA: TGCAGTGCTACTCGACTAGCGGGAGTCCAAGAGACCCAGTACTTC. The V gene is TRBV20-1, the J gene TRBJ2-5; 12 bases are shared with TRBD2. CDR3 size: 15 residues. Per germline, CDR1 DFQATT and CDR2 SNEGSKA (reference sequence). V shed 4 bases, J shed 1 base, and the junction held 4 bases outside the gene matches.

The table lists this clonotype with a few counts. This CDR3 reads CASSLIGPSNTEAFF. The CDR3, as DNA: TGTGCCAGCAGTTTAATTGGACCATCGAACACTGAAGCTTTCTTT. The chain carries TRBV12-3 or TRBV12-4 and TRBJ1-1, with unresolved D. The CDR3 totals 15 residues. The ends were cut back, 2 bases at V and 1 base at J, with 11 bases in the middle.

The chain joins TRBV7-6 to TRBJ2-7, with TRBD1 as a possible D gene (5 bases). In germline, CDR1 is SGHVS, CDR2 FNYEAQ. V was cut by 2 bases and J by 5 bases, with 13 bases left in between. The CDR3 length is 14 residues. Here the CDR3 DNA reads TGTGCCAGCAGCTTACGCCCAGGGTTCGACGAGCAGTACTTC. This encodes CASSLRPGFDEQYF.

There are a few counts of this clonotype. This chain uses TRBV6-5 with TRBJ2-3, with 9 nucleotides matching TRBD1. The CDR3 has 15 amino acids. Germline CDR1 reads MNHEY; CDR2 reads SVGAGI. With V trimmed by 2 bases and J by 0 bases, 0 bases remained unmatched. This CDR3 is CASSYGTGSTDTQYF. The CDR3 DNA reads as TGTGCCAGCAGTTACGGGACAGGGAGCACAGATACGCAGTATTTT.

The genes are TRBV29-1 and TRBJ1-4; TRBD1 aligns across 9 bases. CDR1 SQVTM and CDR2 ANQGSEA come from the germline V gene. V dropped 0 bases and J dropped 10; count of bases not matched to a gene: 6. The CDR3 covers 14 residues. Here the CDR3 reads CSVEDPRGQGKLFF. The CDR3 nucleotides are TGCAGCGTTGAAGATCCCCGGGGACAGGGAAAACTGTTTTTT.

The chain has TRBV12-3 or TRBV12-4 and TRBJ1-1; D perhaps matches TRBD1 (5 bases). V lost 5 bases, J lost 4 bases, and 11 bases lay in between. The CDR3 contains 13 residues. The CDR3 coding sequence is TGTGCCAGCAGTCGGGACTTTGGCACTGAAGCTTTCTTT. Its protein product is CASSRDFGTEAFF.

As DNA, the CDR3 is TGTGCCAGCAGCCCGACCGGACAGGCGTTCACAGATACGCAGTATTTT. Amino acid sequence: CASSPTGQAFTDTQYF. The gene calls are TRBV7-3 and TRBJ2-3, with TRBD1 matching over 7 bases. Germline V CDR1 and CDR2: SGHTA, FQGTGA. The CDR3 sequence is 16 residues long. V was pared by 5 bases and J by 2 bases, with 10 bases of the junction left unmatched.

Remarks on this clonotype: This could be a read error, since a much larger clone is one nucleotide away. This chain links TRBV29-1 with TRBJ2-1; 10 nucleotides agree with TRBD2. Germline-derived CDR1 and CDR2 are SQVTM and ANQGSEA. There are 14 residues in the CDR3. The chain's CDR3 is CSVAPSGRGNERFF. CDR3 DNA sequence: TGCAGCGTTGCGCCTAGCGGGAGAGGCAATGAGCGGTTCTTC.

In regard to this clonotype: One base away lies a much larger clone, so this may be a sequencing read error. The chain joins TRBV10-3 to TRBJ2-7; D may be TRBD1 or TRBD2 (5 bases each). Germline lookup yields CDR1 ENHRY and CDR2 SYGVKD. The CDR3 sequence is 15 residues long. CDR3 coding DNA: TGTGCCTTCAGTGACCGGGGCAGGAACTCCTACGAGCAGTACTTC. Its protein product is CAFSDRGRNSYEQYF.

This clonotype has a handful of counts. The rearrangement joins TRBV28 to TRBJ2-5; TRBD2 aligns across 12 bases. TRBJ2-7 explains the end of the DNA better; the J call may be wrong. The CDR3 has 13 amino acids. Germline assignment: CDR1 MDHEN and CDR2 SYDVKM. CDR3 nucleotide sequence: TGTGCCAGCACTAGGACTAGCGGGACCGAGCAGTACTTC. The encoded protein is CASTRTSGTEQYF.